This T cell receptor beta chain was found in a study of CD8 T cells in ankylosing spondylitis. TCRdb fed the 5' RACE reads into MiXCR, producing one record per CDR3 protein. This sample yields 120,000 to 150,000 distinct CDR3 sequences, of which approximately 8.4% are seen a single time; less than 7.5% belongs to the top ten. In this sample, this clonotype turned up many times. What was sequenced was synovial fluid, either unsorted or a sorted T cell fraction (not recorded which). The TCR sequence derives from a male donor with ankylosing spondylitis.

CDR3 in amino acids: CASSPPSGGLSNEQFF. CDR3 DNA sequence: TGTGCCAGCTCACCACCTAGCGGGGGCCTGTCCAATGAGCAGTTCTTC. V and J are TRBV18 and TRBJ2-1; the match to TRBD2 covers 9 bases. V was pared by 0 bases and J by 6 bases, with 6 bases of the junction left unmatched. CDR3 length: 16 amino acids. CDR1 is KGHSH, CDR2 LQKENI, per germline.